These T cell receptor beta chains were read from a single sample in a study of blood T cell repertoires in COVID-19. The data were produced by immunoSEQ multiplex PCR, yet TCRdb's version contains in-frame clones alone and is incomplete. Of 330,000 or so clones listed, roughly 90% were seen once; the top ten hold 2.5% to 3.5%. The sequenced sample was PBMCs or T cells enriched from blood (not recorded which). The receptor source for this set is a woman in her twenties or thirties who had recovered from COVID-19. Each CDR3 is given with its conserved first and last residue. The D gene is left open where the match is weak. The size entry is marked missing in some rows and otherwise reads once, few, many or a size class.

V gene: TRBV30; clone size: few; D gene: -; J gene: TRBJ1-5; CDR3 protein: CAWSVPPGWEPQPQHF; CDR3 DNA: TGTGCCTGGAGTGTACCTCCAGGGTGGGAACCTCAGCCCCAGCATTTT
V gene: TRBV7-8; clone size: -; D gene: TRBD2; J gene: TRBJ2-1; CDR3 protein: CASSLAPLIGSGRDDEQFF; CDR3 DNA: TGTGCCAGCAGCTTAGCCCCCCTGATAGGGAGCGGGAGGGATGATGAGCAGTTCTTC
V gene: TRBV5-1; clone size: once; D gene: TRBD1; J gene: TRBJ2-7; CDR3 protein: CATSRDRAAYEQYF; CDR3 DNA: TGCGCCACCTCCCGGGACAGGGCCGCCTACGAGCAGTACTTC
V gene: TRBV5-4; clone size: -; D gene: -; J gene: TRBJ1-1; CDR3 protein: CASSPGSRGVNTEAFF; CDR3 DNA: TGTGCCAGCAGCCCGGGGTCGCGGGGGGTGAACACTGAAGCTTTCTTT
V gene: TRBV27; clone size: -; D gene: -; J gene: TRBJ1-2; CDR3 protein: CASSLPGGYGYTF; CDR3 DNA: TGTGCCAGCAGTTTACCGGGGGGCTATGGCTACACCTTC
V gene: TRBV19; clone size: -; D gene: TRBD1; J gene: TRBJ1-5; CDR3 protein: CATKDRASYSNQPQHF; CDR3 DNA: TGTGCCACCAAGGACAGGGCCAGCTATAGCAATCAGCCCCAGCATTTT
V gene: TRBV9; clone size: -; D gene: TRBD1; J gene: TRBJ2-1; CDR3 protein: CASSHTGQGDYNEQFF; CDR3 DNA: TGTGCCAGCAGCCATACAGGACAGGGGGATTACAATGAGCAGTTCTTC
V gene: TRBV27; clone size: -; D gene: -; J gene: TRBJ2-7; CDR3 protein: CASSLGEAGEQYF; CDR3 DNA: TGTGCCAGCAGTTTGGGGGAGGCCGGCGAGCAGTACTTC
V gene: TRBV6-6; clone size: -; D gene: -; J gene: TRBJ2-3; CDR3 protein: CASTGPLTDTQYF; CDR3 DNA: TGTGCCAGCACAGGGCCGCTCACAGATACGCAGTATTTT
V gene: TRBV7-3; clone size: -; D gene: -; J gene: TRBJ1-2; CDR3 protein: CASSLTAGDFYGYTF; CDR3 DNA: TGTGCCAGCAGCTTAACGGCGGGGGACTTTTATGGCTACACCTTC
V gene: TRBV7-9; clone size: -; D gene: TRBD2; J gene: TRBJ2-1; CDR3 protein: CASSVDLGGINEQFF; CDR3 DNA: TGTGCCAGCAGCGTGGACTTGGGAGGGATCAATGAGCAGTTCTTC
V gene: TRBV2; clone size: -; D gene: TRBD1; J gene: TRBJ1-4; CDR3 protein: CASSEQGADEKLFF; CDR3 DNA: TGTGCCAGCAGTGAGCAGGGGGCGGATGAAAAACTGTTTTTT
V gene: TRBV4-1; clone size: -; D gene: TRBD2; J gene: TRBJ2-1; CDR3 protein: CASSHPSGASYNEQFF; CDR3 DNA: TGCGCCAGCAGCCACCCAAGCGGGGCCTCCTACAATGAGCAGTTCTTC
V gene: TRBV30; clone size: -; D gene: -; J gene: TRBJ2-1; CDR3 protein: CAWSVDHRYNEQFF; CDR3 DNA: TGTGCCTGGAGTGTAGACCACAGGTACAATGAGCAGTTCTTC
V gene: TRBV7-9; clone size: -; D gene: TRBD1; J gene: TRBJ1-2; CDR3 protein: CASSLEGQGPKRRGYTF; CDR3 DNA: TGTGCCAGCAGCTTAGAGGGACAGGGCCCGAAGCGCCGCGGCTACACCTTC
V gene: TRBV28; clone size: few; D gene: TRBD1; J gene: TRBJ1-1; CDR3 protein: CASSEQGSEAFF; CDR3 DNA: TGTGCCAGCAGCGAACAGGGGTCTGAAGCTTTCTTT
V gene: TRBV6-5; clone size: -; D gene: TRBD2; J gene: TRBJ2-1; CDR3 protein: CASSYSPSGLYNEQFF; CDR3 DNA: TGTGCCAGCAGTTACTCGCCTAGCGGGCTCTACAATGAGCAGTTCTTC